This paragraph covers one T cell receptor beta chain sequence. Its antigen remains unknown. The sample belongs to a study of shared clonotypes between healthy human individuals. Notes on the study in general: Among a few donors, roughly 5% of naive CD4 clonotypes were found in common.

Germline CDR1 is KGHSH and CDR2 is LQKENI. The CDR3 covers 15 residues. V dropped 3 bases and J dropped 5 bases, with 17 bases sitting between them. Sequencing was performed with immunoSEQ multiplex PCR; in TCRdb, only in-frame clones are kept and a portion is missing. The sample has roughly 2,500,000 clones, 93% seen once; the top ten hold roughly 0.39%. The rearrangement links TRBV18 to TRBJ2-7; tentatively, D is TRBD1 or TRBD2 (5 bases each). This sequence was found in a man younger than 35 in good health. Some clones in this sample may be carry-over from other donors' samples. Sequencing was carried out using naive CD4+ T cells from PBMCs. Specified subset: CD45RA+ positively selected. The CDR3 DNA reads as TGTGCCAGCTCACCGCCCCGGGACGGGTCTCACGAGCAGTACTTC. This codes for CASSPPRDGSHEQYF.